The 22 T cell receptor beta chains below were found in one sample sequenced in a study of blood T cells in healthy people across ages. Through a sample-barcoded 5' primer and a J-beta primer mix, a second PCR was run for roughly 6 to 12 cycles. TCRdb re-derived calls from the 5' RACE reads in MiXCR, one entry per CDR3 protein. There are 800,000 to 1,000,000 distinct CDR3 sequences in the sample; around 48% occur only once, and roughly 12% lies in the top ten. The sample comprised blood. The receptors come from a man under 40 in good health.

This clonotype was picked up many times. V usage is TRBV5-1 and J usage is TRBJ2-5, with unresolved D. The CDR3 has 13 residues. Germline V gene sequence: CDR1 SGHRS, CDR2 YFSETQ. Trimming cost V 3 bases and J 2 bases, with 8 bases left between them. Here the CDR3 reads CASSWSPQETQYF. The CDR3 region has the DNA TGCGCCAGCAGCTGGAGTCCTCAAGAGACCCAGTACTTC.

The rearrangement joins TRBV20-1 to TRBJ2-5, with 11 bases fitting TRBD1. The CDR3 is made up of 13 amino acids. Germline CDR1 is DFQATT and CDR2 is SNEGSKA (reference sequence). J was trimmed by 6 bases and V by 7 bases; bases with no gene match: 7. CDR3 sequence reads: CSGTGGAMKTQYF. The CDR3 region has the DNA TGCAGTGGGACAGGGGGCGCGATGAAGACCCAGTACTTC.

Written as DNA, the CDR3 is TGCAGCGTTGCAGGGGGCGATAGCAATCAGCCCCAGCATTTT. The encoded protein is CSVAGGDSNQPQHF. This chain uses TRBV29-1 with TRBJ1-5; 8 nucleotides line up with TRBD1. The CDR3 consists of 14 residues. V lost 4 bases and J lost 0; bases outside the gene matches: 2. Germline CDR1 and CDR2: SQVTM and ANQGSEA.

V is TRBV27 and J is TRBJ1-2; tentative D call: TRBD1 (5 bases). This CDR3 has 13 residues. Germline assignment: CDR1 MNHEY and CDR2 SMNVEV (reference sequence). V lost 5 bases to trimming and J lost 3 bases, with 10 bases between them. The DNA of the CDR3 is TGTGCCAGCAGTACCATGACAGACTATGGCTACACCTTC. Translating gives CASSTMTDYGYTF.

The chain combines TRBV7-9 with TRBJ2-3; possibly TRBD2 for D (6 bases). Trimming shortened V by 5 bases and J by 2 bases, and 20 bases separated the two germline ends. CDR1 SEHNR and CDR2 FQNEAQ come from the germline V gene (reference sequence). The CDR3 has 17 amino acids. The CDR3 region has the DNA TGTGCCAGCAGCCGCCGAGAGAGGGGCGGGGACACAGATACGCAGTATTTT. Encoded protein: CASSRRERGGDTDTQYF.

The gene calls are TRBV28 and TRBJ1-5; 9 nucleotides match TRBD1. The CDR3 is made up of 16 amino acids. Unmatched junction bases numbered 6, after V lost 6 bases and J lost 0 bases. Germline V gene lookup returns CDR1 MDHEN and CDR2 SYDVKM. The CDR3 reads CASRGQGFYSNQPQHF. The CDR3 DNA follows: TGTGCCAGCAGGGGACAGGGCTTCTATAGCAATCAGCCCCAGCATTTT.

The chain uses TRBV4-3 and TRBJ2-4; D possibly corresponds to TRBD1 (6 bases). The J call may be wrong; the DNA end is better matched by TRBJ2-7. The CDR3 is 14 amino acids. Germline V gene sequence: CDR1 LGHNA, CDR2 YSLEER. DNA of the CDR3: TGCGCCAGCAGCCAAGATCGCCGAGGGGGCGAGCAGTACTTC. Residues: CASSQDRRGGEQYF.

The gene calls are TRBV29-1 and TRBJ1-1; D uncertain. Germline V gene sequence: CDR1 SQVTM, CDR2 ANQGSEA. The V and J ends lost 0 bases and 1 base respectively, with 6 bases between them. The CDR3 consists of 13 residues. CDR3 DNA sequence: TGCAGCGTTGAAGATCTGGGGAACACTGAAGCTTTCTTT. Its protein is CSVEDLGNTEAFF.

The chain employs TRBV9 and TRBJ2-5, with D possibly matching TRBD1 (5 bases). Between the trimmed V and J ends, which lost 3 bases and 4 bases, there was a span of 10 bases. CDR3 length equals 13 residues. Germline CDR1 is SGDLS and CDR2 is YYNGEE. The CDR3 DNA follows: TGTGCCAGCAGCGCAGGGCCCCCAGAGACCCAGTACTTC. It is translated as CASSAGPPETQYF. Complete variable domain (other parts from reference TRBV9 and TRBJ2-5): DSGVTQTPKHLITATGQRVTLRCSPRSGDLSVYWYQQSLDQGLQFLIQYYNGEERAKGNILERFSAQQFPDLHSELNLSSLELGDSALYFCASSAGPPETQYFGPGTRLLVL.

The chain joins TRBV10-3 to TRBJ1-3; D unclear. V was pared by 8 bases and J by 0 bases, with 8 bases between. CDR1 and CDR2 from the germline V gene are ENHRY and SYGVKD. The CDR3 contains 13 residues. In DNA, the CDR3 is TGTGCCATCCAGGTGAACTCTGGAAACACCATATATTTT. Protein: CAIQVNSGNTIYF.

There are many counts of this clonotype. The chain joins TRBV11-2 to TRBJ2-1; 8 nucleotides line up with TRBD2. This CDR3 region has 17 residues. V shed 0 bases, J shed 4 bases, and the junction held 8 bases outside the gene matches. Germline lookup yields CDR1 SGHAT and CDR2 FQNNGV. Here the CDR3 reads CASSLDLAGRAYNEQFF. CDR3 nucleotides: TGTGCCAGCAGCTTAGATCTAGCGGGTCGGGCGTACAATGAGCAGTTCTTC.

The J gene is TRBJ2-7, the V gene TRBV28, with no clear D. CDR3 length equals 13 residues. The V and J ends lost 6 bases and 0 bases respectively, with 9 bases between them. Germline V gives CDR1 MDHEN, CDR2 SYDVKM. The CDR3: CASSWLVSYEQYF. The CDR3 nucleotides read TGTGCCAGCAGCTGGTTGGTCTCCTACGAGCAGTACTTC.

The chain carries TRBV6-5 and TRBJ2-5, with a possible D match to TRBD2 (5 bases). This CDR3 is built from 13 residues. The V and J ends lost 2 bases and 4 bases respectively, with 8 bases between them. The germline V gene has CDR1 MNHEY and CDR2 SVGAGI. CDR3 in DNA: TGTGCCAGCAGTTACGGGAGAGCAGAGACCCAGTACTTC. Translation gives CASSYGRAETQYF.

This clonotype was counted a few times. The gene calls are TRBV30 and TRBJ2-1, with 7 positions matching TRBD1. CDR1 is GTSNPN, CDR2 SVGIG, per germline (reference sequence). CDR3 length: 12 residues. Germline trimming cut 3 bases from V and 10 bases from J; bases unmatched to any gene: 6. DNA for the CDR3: TGTGCCTGGAGCGTACAGGGGACAGAGCAGTTCTTC. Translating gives CAWSVQGTEQFF.

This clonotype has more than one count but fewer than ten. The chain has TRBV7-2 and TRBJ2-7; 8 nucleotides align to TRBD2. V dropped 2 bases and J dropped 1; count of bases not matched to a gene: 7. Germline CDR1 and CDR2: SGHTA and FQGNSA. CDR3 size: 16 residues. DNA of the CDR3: TGTGCCAGCAGCTTAATCTTAGCGGGGCTTTCCTACGAGCAGTACTTC. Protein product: CASSLILAGLSYEQYF.

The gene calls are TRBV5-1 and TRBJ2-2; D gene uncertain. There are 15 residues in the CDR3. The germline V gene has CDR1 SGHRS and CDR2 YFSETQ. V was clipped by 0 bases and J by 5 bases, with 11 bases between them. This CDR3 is CASSLGGSRTGELFF. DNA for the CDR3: TGCGCCAGCAGCTTGGGCGGCAGCAGAACCGGGGAGCTGTTTTTT.

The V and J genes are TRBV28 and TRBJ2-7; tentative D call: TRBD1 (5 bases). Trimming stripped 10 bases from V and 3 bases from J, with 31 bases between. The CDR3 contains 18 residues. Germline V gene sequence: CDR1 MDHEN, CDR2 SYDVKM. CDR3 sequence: CANRPQGQISSPNYEQYF. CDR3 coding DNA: TGTGCCAACAGGCCCCAGGGTCAAATTTCCTCCCCTAACTACGAGCAGTACTTC. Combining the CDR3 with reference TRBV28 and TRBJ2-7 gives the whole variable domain DVKVTQSSRYLVKRTGEKVFLECVQDMDHENMFWYRQDPGLGLRLIYFSYDVKMKEKGDIPEGYSVSREKKERFSLILESASTNQTSMYLCANRPQGQISSPNYEQYFGPGTRLTVT.

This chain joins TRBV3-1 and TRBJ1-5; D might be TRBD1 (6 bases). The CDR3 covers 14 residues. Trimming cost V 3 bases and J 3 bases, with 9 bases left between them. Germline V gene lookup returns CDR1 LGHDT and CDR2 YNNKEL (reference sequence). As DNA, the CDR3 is TGTGCCAGCAGCCAGAGACAGGACAATCAGCCCCAGCATTTT. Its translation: CASSQRQDNQPQHF.

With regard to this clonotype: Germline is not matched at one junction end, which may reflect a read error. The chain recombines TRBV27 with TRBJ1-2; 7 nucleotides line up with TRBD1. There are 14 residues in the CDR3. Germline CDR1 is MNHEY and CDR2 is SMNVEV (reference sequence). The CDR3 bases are TGTGCTAGCAGTGTACAGGGGTGGATTGATGGCTACACCTTC. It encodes CASSVQGWIDGYTF.

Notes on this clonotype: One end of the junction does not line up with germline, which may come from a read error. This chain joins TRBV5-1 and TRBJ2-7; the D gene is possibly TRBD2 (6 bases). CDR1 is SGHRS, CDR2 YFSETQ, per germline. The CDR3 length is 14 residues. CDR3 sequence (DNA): TGCGCCGGCAGCTTAGGCGGGGTCTCCTACGAGCAGTACTTC. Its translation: CAGSLGGVSYEQYF.

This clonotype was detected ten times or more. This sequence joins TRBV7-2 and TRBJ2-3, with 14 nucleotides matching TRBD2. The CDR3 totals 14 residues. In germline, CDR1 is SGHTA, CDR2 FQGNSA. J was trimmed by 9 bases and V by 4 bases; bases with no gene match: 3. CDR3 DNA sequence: TGTGCCAGCAGCTCGACTAGCGGGGGGGCCACGCAGTATTTT. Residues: CASSSTSGGATQYF.

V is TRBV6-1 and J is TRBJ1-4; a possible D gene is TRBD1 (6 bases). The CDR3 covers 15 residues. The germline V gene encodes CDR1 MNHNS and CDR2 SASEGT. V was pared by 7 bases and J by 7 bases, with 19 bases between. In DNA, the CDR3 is TGTGCCAGCAAAGGGCCGGACAGATTGTTTGAAAAACTGTTTTTT. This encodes CASKGPDRLFEKLFF.